These 32 T cell receptor beta chains share one sample of origin, sequenced in a study of T cell repertoires in cytomegalovirus infection. TCRdb recomputed calls from the reads with MiXCR, one row per CDR3 protein. The data hold 800,000 to 950,000 distinct CDR3 sequences, with around a third observed a single time. No cognate antigen is known for these TCRs. Sequencing used cultured CD8+ T cells from PBMCs, obtained from culture after CMV antigen stimulation. Receptors originate from a human donor in good health (CMV status not recorded). Some clones in this sample may be carry-over from other donors' samples.

The chain recombines TRBV7-6 with TRBJ2-6; D may be TRBD1 (7 bases). The ends were cut back, 6 bases at V and 0 bases at J, with 12 bases in the middle. CDR3 length equals 16 residues. Germline loops: CDR1 SGHVS, CDR2 FNYEAQ. CDR3 in DNA: TGTGCCAGCAGTCATCAGGGGGGCTCTGGGGCCAACGTCCTGACTTTC. Translated, it gives CASSHQGGSGANVLTF.

V is TRBV19 and J is TRBJ1-5; TRBD1 agrees at 7 bases. Germline V CDR1 and CDR2: LNHDA, SQIVND (reference sequence). This CDR3 spans 16 amino acids. Trimming took 5 bases from V and 2 from J; bases not matched to a gene: 9. The CDR3 bases are TGTGCCAGTAGTGTTATCAGGGGGAAACGCAATCAGCCCCAGCATTTT. It codes for CASSVIRGKRNQPQHF.

The V gene is TRBV7-2, the J gene TRBJ1-1, with D possibly matching TRBD1 (5 bases). Germline-derived CDR1 and CDR2 are SGHTA and FQGNSA. CDR3 size: 14 residues. Trimming removed 1 base at V and 4 bases at J, with 10 bases between. The CDR3, as DNA: TGTGCCAGCAGCTTAGGGGTGACAGCCACTGAAGCTTTCTTT. This gives the protein CASSLGVTATEAFF.

This clonotype was counted at least ten times. The rearrangement joins TRBV7-9 to TRBJ1-2; D is undetermined. CDR3 length: 12 residues. Deletions cut 5 bases from V and 4 bases from J, with 8 bases between. CDR1 is SEHNR and CDR2 is FQNEAQ in the germline V gene (reference sequence). Here the CDR3 DNA reads TGTGCCAGCAGCCCTGACCCCTATGGCTACACCTTC. The encoded protein is CASSPDPYGYTF.

The J gene is TRBJ2-3, the V gene TRBV5-1; 9 nucleotides line up with TRBD1. Germline V gives CDR1 SGHRS, CDR2 YFSETQ. V shed 7 bases, J shed 5 bases, and the junction held 8 bases outside the gene matches. CDR3 size: 14 residues. Here the CDR3 DNA reads TGCGCCAGCGCCCAGGGACAGGGCATAGATACGCAGTATTTT. It is translated as CASAQGQGIDTQYF.

Concerning this clonotype itself: A clone one base away is much larger, so this may be a read error. The chain has TRBV7-6 and TRBJ2-1; D unclear. Trimming pared 0 bases from V and 6 bases from J, leaving 15 bases between. CDR3 length: 16 amino acids. Germline V gene data show CDR1 as SGHVS and CDR2 as FNYEAQ. The CDR3 DNA reads TGTGCCAGCAGCTTAGCGCCCCTAGACTTCTGCAATGAGCAGTTCTTC. Its protein is CASSLAPLDFCNEQFF.

The rearrangement joins TRBV27 to TRBJ2-7, with D uncertain. The CDR3 runs 14 residues. V dropped 5 bases and J dropped 3 bases, with 14 bases sitting between them. Germline CDR1 reads MNHEY; CDR2 reads SMNVEV (reference sequence). The DNA of the CDR3 is TGTGCCAGCAGTATGGCGGTTTCGGGCTACGAGCAGTACGTC. Protein product: CASSMAVSGYEQYV.

A single count supports this clonotype. The chain carries TRBV23-1 and TRBJ1-5; a possible D gene is TRBD1 (6 bases). TRBV23-1 is noted as an ORF with a role that remains uncertain. V was pared by 3 bases and J by 5 bases, with 11 bases between. The CDR3 has 14 amino acids. The CDR3 reads CASSQFGGDQPQHF. The CDR3 coding sequence is TGCGCCAGCAGTCAGTTTGGGGGCGATCAGCCCCAGCATTTT.

This clonotype was counted once. The V gene is TRBV3-1, the J gene TRBJ2-7, with 12 bases matching TRBD2. The CDR3 totals 16 residues. V lost 4 bases, J lost 1 base, and 5 bases stayed unmatched. Per the germline V gene, CDR1 is LGHDT and CDR2 is YNNKEL (reference sequence). The CDR3 spells CASSLGLAGPSYEQYF. DNA of the CDR3: TGTGCCAGCAGCCTAGGACTAGCGGGGCCTTCCTACGAGCAGTACTTC.

There are a few counts of this clonotype. This sequence joins TRBV12-3 or TRBV12-4 and TRBJ1-5; 10 bases line up with TRBD1. The CDR3 is 15 amino acids. J gave up 3 bases and V 5 bases, and 4 bases lay outside the gene matches. CDR3 sequence reads: CASSEGQGYNQPQHF. For the CDR3, the DNA is TGTGCCAGCAGTGAGGGACAGGGGTACAATCAGCCCCAGCATTTT.

The V and J genes are TRBV14 and TRBJ1-2; D may be TRBD1 (6 bases). Germline V gene lookup returns CDR1 SGHDN and CDR2 FVKESK. Deletions cut 1 base from V and 6 bases from J, with 15 bases between. The CDR3 length is 15 residues. The CDR3 DNA reads as TGTGCCAGCAGCCAAGTGCGTACAGGGAGGGATGGCTACACCTTC. This translates into CASSQVRTGRDGYTF. Using reference TRBV14 and TRBJ1-2 for the parts outside the CDR3, the full variable domain is EAGVTQFPSHSVIEKGQTVTLRCDPISGHDNLYWYRRVMGKEIKFLLHFVKESKQDESGMPNNRFLAERTGGTYSTLKVQPAELEDSGVYFCASSQVRTGRDGYTFGSGTRLTVV.

This clonotype came up a few times. The chain uses TRBV6-1 and TRBJ1-1; D is unresolved. Germline-derived CDR1 and CDR2 are MNHNS and SASEGT. This CDR3 has 13 residues. Trimming removed 9 bases from V and 2 bases from J, with 13 bases in between. Here the CDR3 DNA reads TGTGCCAGTCAACTTTCCCTTAACACTGAAGCTTTCTTT. It is translated as CASQLSLNTEAFF.

The table lists this clonotype with many counts. CDR3 sequence: CSASRSTDTQYF. CDR3 nucleotides: TGCAGTGCTAGTAGAAGCACAGATACGCAGTATTTT. The chain has TRBV20-1 and TRBJ2-3; D unclear. Per the germline V gene, CDR1 is DFQATT and CDR2 is SNEGSKA (reference sequence). This CDR3 contains 12 residues. Trimming pared 3 bases from V and 0 bases from J, leaving 4 bases between.

This clonotype has more than one count but fewer than ten. The chain uses TRBV7-2 and TRBJ2-7; D gene uncertain. Germline V CDR1 and CDR2: SGHTA, FQGNSA. Trimming left V 1 base short and J 3 bases short, with 16 bases between. This CDR3 spans 16 amino acids. CDR3 DNA: TGTGCCAGCAGCTTAGAGGGCCTAGGCCTCAGCTACGAGCAGTACTTC. This gives the protein CASSLEGLGLSYEQYF.

The chain joins TRBV4-3 to TRBJ2-1; TRBD2 matches at 7 bases. The CDR3 is 18 residues long. Trimming cost V 0 bases and J 2 bases; bases outside gene matches: 10. Germline loops: CDR1 LGHNA, CDR2 YSLEER. This CDR3 is CASSQEGGGELPYNEQFF. CDR3 nucleotide sequence: TGCGCCAGCAGCCAAGAGGGGGGGGGGGAACTTCCCTACAATGAGCAGTTCTTC.

This chain links TRBV6-2 or TRBV6-3 with TRBJ1-1; D not resolved. CDR3 length: 12 amino acids. Germline CDR1 is MNHEY and CDR2 is SVGEGT. V shed 2 bases and J shed 7 bases, with 8 bases lying between them. CDR3 DNA sequence: TGTGCCAGCAGTTACGGGGAGCGTGAAGCTTTCTTT. Its protein product is CASSYGEREAFF.

This clonotype has more than one count but fewer than ten. CDR3 loop: CASNLAGDRADTQYF. The CDR3 nucleotides are TGTGCCAGCAACCTAGCGGGGGATCGGGCAGATACGCAGTATTTT. The V and J genes are TRBV6-1 and TRBJ2-3; 10 bases agree with TRBD2. Germline loops: CDR1 MNHNS, CDR2 SASEGT. V lost 7 bases and J lost 4; bases outside the gene matches: 8. The CDR3 is 15 residues long.

This clonotype was picked up many times. The chain carries TRBV7-2 and TRBJ2-7; 7 bases are a match to TRBD1. The V gene end was trimmed by 3 bases and the J gene end by 7 bases; junction bases not matched to a gene: 6. Germline V CDR1 and CDR2: SGHTA, FQGNSA. CDR3 length: 13 amino acids. CDR3 sequence (DNA): TGTGCCAGCAGCTTCCTCTCGGGACAGGAGCAGTACGTC. Protein: CASSFLSGQEQYV.

This chain uses TRBV7-9 with TRBJ2-7; no firm D call. The CDR3 is 13 residues long. Germline CDR1 and CDR2: SEHNR and FQNEAQ (reference sequence). Trimming took off 5 bases at V and 4 bases at J, with 12 bases between the two ends. The CDR3 here is CASSPEALYEQYF. Here the CDR3 DNA reads TGTGCCAGCAGCCCCGAGGCACTATACGAGCAGTACTTC. Full variable domain (outside the CDR3, taken from reference TRBV7-9 and TRBJ2-7): DTGVSQNPRHKITKRGQNVTFRCDPISEHNRLYWYRQTLGQGPEFLTYFQNEAQLEKSRLLSDRFSAERPKGSFSTLEIQRTEQGDSAMYLCASSPEALYEQYFGPGTRLTVT.

The sample holds a few counts of this clonotype. CDR3 amino acids: CASSYTSGAANEKLFF. In DNA, the CDR3 is TGTGCCAGCAGTTACACCTCGGGGGCGGCTAATGAAAAACTGTTTTTT. This rearrangement joins TRBV7-2 to TRBJ1-4; a possible D gene is TRBD1 (6 bases). Trimming took 6 bases from V and 3 from J, leaving 17 bases between them. The V gene's germline CDR1 is SGHTA and CDR2 FQGNSA. The CDR3 loop spans 16 amino acids.

The chain couples TRBV6-2 or TRBV6-3 to TRBJ2-7, with 8 bases aligning to TRBD1. Germline CDR1 MNHEY, CDR2 SVGEGT. J was trimmed by 3 bases and V by 0 bases; bases with no gene match: 7. The CDR3 contains 16 residues. DNA for the CDR3: TGTGCCAGCAGTTACTCGACCGGACAGGGCCACTACGAGCAGTACGTC. The encoded protein is CASSYSTGQGHYEQYV.

This clonotype turned up a few times. V is TRBV4-1 and J is TRBJ2-5, with 10 bases identical to TRBD1. Unmatched junction bases numbered 9, after V lost 1 base and J lost 10 bases. The CDR3 has 15 amino acids. The V gene's germline CDR1 is MGHRA and CDR2 YSYEKL. CDR3 coding DNA: TGCGCCAGCAGCCAAGTTTCGACAGGGGGCCGTGTCCAGTACTTC. Residues: CASSQVSTGGRVQYF.

This clonotype was seen a few times. The chain has TRBV20-1 and TRBJ2-7; TRBD2 agrees at 14 bases. This CDR3 region has 16 residues. With V trimmed by 6 bases and J by 0 bases, 7 bases remained unmatched. The V gene's germline CDR1 is DFQATT and CDR2 SNEGSKA (reference sequence). This CDR3 reads CSATGTSGGGSYEQYF. The CDR3 DNA sequence: TGCAGTGCAACCGGGACTAGCGGGGGCGGCTCCTACGAGCAGTACTTC.

J is TRBJ2-3 and V is TRBV7-6, with D unclear. V lost 2 bases, J lost 6 bases, and 18 bases lay in between. The CDR3 has 16 amino acids. The germline V gene has CDR1 SGHVS and CDR2 FNYEAQ. Here the CDR3 DNA reads TGTGCCAGCAGCTTAAGGGCCCTCCCGGTCCCGGATACGCAGTATTTT. Its translation: CASSLRALPVPDTQYF.

There are a few counts of this clonotype. The V and J genes are TRBV4-1 and TRBJ2-3; possibly TRBD1 for D (6 bases). There are 16 residues in the CDR3. CDR1 MGHRA and CDR2 YSYEKL come from the germline V gene. V lost 1 base and J lost 5, with 16 bases in between. The CDR3 protein is CASSQVKGVNLDTQYF. The DNA for the CDR3 is TGCGCCAGCAGCCAAGTTAAGGGGGTCAACCTAGATACGCAGTATTTT.

The rearrangement links TRBV19 to TRBJ1-2; 9 positions match TRBD1. The ends lost 7 bases at V and 10 bases at J; junction bases unmatched: 13. From germline, CDR1 is LNHDA and CDR2 SQIVND (reference sequence). This CDR3 contains 14 residues. The CDR3 reads CASMNRDRDHDYTF. CDR3 DNA sequence: TGTGCCAGTATGAACCGGGACAGGGATCATGACTACACCTTC.

This clonotype was seen repeatedly, ten times or more. V and J are TRBV7-2 and TRBJ2-3; 8 bases agree with TRBD2. This CDR3 region has 14 residues. From germline, CDR1 is SGHTA and CDR2 FQGNSA. J lost 6 bases, V lost 1 base, and 3 bases had no gene match. CDR3 residues: CASSLGGGLDTQYF. The CDR3 DNA reads TGTGCCAGCAGCTTAGGCGGGGGGTTGGATACGCAGTATTTT.

This clonotype has only a few counts. The V call is TRBV12-3 or TRBV12-4, the J call TRBJ1-6; 8 bases match TRBD1. CDR3 length equals 15 residues. The V gene end was trimmed by 5 bases and the J gene end by 8 bases; junction bases not matched to a gene: 8. In DNA form, the CDR3 reads TGTGCCAGCAGTCCCCGGACAGGGATTTATTCACCCCTCCACTTT. Its protein is CASSPRTGIYSPLHF.

This chain joins TRBV19 and TRBJ2-5; no firm D call. Trimming removed 2 bases at V and 5 bases at J, with 9 bases between. Germline CDR1 reads LNHDA; CDR2 reads SQIVND (reference sequence). The CDR3 length is 13 residues. The CDR3 is CASSILEDETQYF. The DNA of the CDR3 is TGTGCCAGTAGTATATTGGAAGATGAGACCCAGTACTTC.

The chain has TRBV7-2 and TRBJ2-1; 11 bases align to TRBD2. The CDR3 loop spans 18 amino acids. The germline V gene encodes CDR1 SGHTA and CDR2 FQGNSA. V lost 4 bases, J lost 4 bases, and 12 bases stayed unmatched. The CDR3 is CASSSRPYLAGGYNEQFF. The DNA for the CDR3 is TGTGCCAGCAGCTCCCGACCCTATCTAGCGGGGGGATACAATGAGCAGTTCTTC.

V gene TRBV5-1 combines with J gene TRBJ1-4; 7 bases align to TRBD1. V shed 5 bases and J 0 bases; nucleotides not matched to a gene: 7. The germline CDR1 and CDR2 sequences are SGHRS and YFSETQ. CDR3 length equals 16 residues. The CDR3 region is CASRPYGTATNEKLFF. The CDR3 bases are TGCGCCAGCAGGCCCTATGGGACAGCAACTAATGAAAAACTGTTTTTT.

The chain has TRBV6-2 or TRBV6-3 and TRBJ2-7; D is perhaps TRBD2 (5 bases). The CDR3 consists of 16 residues. CDR1 and CDR2 (germline): MNHEY, SVGEGT. V was trimmed by 0 bases and J by 1 base, leaving 13 bases between them. Here the CDR3 reads CASSYSTGRGSYEQYV. CDR3 bases: TGTGCCAGCAGTTACTCGACGGGAAGAGGATCCTACGAGCAGTACGTC.